These 21 T cell receptor beta chains originate from one sample sequenced in a study of response to subunit inactivated influenza vaccine. One entry per CDR3 protein, called by TCRdb with MiXCR from the RT-PCR reads. This table has about 800,000 distinct CDR3 sequences, 21% appearing once. The source material was PBMCs from blood, sampled around 5 days after vaccination. These receptors all come from a man in his fifties or sixties who received an inactivated influenza vaccine.

This clonotype has at least ten counts. The gene calls are TRBV7-2 and TRBJ2-7, with D possibly TRBD2 on 6 matching bases. CDR1 and CDR2 (germline): SGHTA, FQGNSA. The CDR3 loop spans 15 amino acids. Deletions cut 1 base from V and 3 bases from J, with 13 bases between. CDR3 sequence: CASSLGSGSFYEQYF. The DNA of the CDR3 is TGTGCCAGCAGCTTAGGGTCCGGGAGCTTCTACGAGCAGTACTTC.

The genes are TRBV12-3 or TRBV12-4 and TRBJ2-1; possibly TRBD1 for D (6 bases). Trimming pared 5 bases from V and 4 bases from J, leaving 9 bases between. This CDR3 is 13 amino acids long. CDR3 nucleotides: TGTGCCAGCAGTATGGACAGTTACAATGAGCAGTTCTTC. This translates into CASSMDSYNEQFF.

This sequence joins TRBV13 and TRBJ1-5; D gene unclear. Trimming took 0 bases from V and 7 from J, leaving 10 bases between them. This CDR3 spans 14 amino acids. The germline V gene encodes CDR1 PRHDT and CDR2 FYEKMQ (reference sequence). The DNA for the CDR3 is TGTGCCAGCAGCTTAGGTGGAGGCCGACAGCCCCAGCATTTT. Translated, it gives CASSLGGGRQPQHF.

This clonotype was detected a few times. CDR3 loop: CASSYGQGYSYEQYF. Written as DNA, the CDR3 is TGTGCCAGCAGTTACGGCCAGGGGTACTCCTACGAGCAGTACTTC. V gene TRBV6-5 combines with J gene TRBJ2-7, with a weak D call TRBD1 (6 bases). With 2 bases removed from V and 0 bases from J, the gap between germline ends came to 11 bases. Germline-derived CDR1 and CDR2 are MNHEY and SVGAGI. The CDR3 spans 15 residues.

The genes are TRBV3-1 and TRBJ2-2, with TRBD2 identical over 9 bases. From germline, CDR1 is LGHDT and CDR2 YNNKEL (reference sequence). This CDR3 spans 18 amino acids. Germline trimming cut 0 bases from V and 5 bases from J; bases unmatched to any gene: 10. In DNA form, the CDR3 reads TGTGCCAGCAGCCAAGACTTGAGGCGGGAGGGCCGTACCGGGGAGCTGTTTTTT. Its translation: CASSQDLRREGRTGELFF.

The chain combines TRBV15 with TRBJ2-7; the match to TRBD1 covers 7 bases. Trimming cost V 5 bases and J 2 bases; bases outside gene matches: 6. This CDR3 is 14 amino acids long. From germline, CDR1 is LNHNV and CDR2 YYDKDF (reference sequence). In nucleotides, the CDR3 is TGTGCCACCAGCCTCCGTCAGGGGGCCTACGAGCAGTACTTC. Its translation: CATSLRQGAYEQYF.

This clonotype was found a few times. The chain has TRBV29-1 and TRBJ2-1, with 13 bases lining up with TRBD2. The CDR3 is 17 amino acids. The V gene end was trimmed by 6 bases and the J gene end by 0 bases; junction bases not matched to a gene: 8. Germline lookup yields CDR1 SQVTM and CDR2 ANQGSEA. The CDR3 bases are TGCAGCGTCTTAGGACTAGCGGGGGCCAACTCCTACAATGAGCAGTTCTTC. It translates to CSVLGLAGANSYNEQFF.

Turning to this clonotype: One junction end does not reproduce the germline sequence, and a read error may be involved. J is TRBJ1-6 and V is TRBV11-2; 8 nucleotides match TRBD1. Per germline, CDR1 SGHAT and CDR2 FQNNGV. CDR3 length: 16 amino acids. This chain's CDR3 is CASSAADRDYNSPLLF. The DNA for the CDR3 is TGTGCCAGCAGCGCTGCGGACAGGGACTATAATTCACCCCTCCTCTTT.

The chain recombines TRBV5-1 with TRBJ2-7; 7 nucleotides match TRBD1. The CDR3 covers 16 residues. CDR1 and CDR2 (germline): SGHRS, YFSETQ. Germline trimming cut 2 bases from V and 0 bases from J; bases unmatched to any gene: 8. Here the CDR3 reads CASSLMGDSRSYEQYF. For the CDR3, the DNA is TGCGCCAGCAGCTTAATGGGGGACAGCCGCTCCTACGAGCAGTACTTC. Full variable domain (rest looked up from reference TRBV5-1 and TRBJ2-7): KAGVTQTPRYLIKTRGQQVTLSCSPISGHRSVSWYQQTPGQGLQFLFEYFSETQRNKGNFPGRFSGRQFSNSRSEMNVSTLELGDSALYLCASSLMGDSRSYEQYFGPGTRLTVT.

The chain joins TRBV28 to TRBJ2-7; 10 nucleotides agree with TRBD2. With 3 bases clipped from V and 5 bases from J, the junction kept 10 bases outside the gene matches. The CDR3 has 16 amino acids. CDR1 and CDR2 from the germline V gene are MDHEN and SYDVKM. CDR3 DNA: TGTGCCAGCAGTTTCCCAAAAGCGGGAGGGCCGGACGAGCAGTACTTC. Amino acid sequence: CASSFPKAGGPDEQYF. Complete variable domain (other parts from reference TRBV28 and TRBJ2-7): DVKVTQSSRYLVKRTGEKVFLECVQDMDHENMFWYRQDPGLGLRLIYFSYDVKMKEKGDIPEGYSVSREKKERFSLILESASTNQTSMYLCASSFPKAGGPDEQYFGPGTRLTVT.

V gene TRBV12-3 or TRBV12-4 combines with J gene TRBJ1-5; TRBD1 might be the D (6 bases). The ends were cut back, 8 bases at V and 2 bases at J, with 13 bases in the middle. This CDR3 spans 14 amino acids. This CDR3 reads CASQSQGGNQPQHF. The DNA for the CDR3 is TGTGCCAGCCAGTCACAGGGCGGCAATCAGCCCCAGCATTTT.

In its sample, this clonotype was seen a few times. The V call is TRBV29-1, the J call TRBJ2-3; D is unclear. V dropped 3 bases and J dropped 3 bases, with 10 bases sitting between them. The CDR3 is 13 residues long. CDR1 SQVTM and CDR2 ANQGSEA come from the germline V gene. DNA of the CDR3: TGCAGCGTTGAGGGCAGGTTAACAGATACGCAGTATTTT. It specifies CSVEGRLTDTQYF.

This chain links TRBV29-1 with TRBJ2-2, with 9 bases aligning to TRBD1. With 4 bases clipped from V and 6 bases from J, the junction kept 3 bases outside the gene matches. CDR1 is SQVTM, CDR2 ANQGSEA, per germline. The CDR3 runs to 13 residues. DNA for the CDR3: TGCAGCGTTGGGGACAGGGTGCCCGGGGAGCTGTTTTTT. This codes for CSVGDRVPGELFF.

CDR3 nucleotide sequence: TGTGCCAGCAGCGTCGGTAACCTTAATGAAAAACTGTTTTTT. Translating gives CASSVGNLNEKLFF. V is TRBV9 and J is TRBJ1-4, with D uncertain. Looked up from germline, CDR1 is SGDLS and CDR2 is YYNGEE. Trimming took off 2 bases at V and 4 bases at J, with 9 bases between the two ends. The CDR3 has 14 amino acids.

This sequence joins TRBV6-5 and TRBJ2-7, with TRBD1 matching over 8 bases. The CDR3 sequence is 16 residues long. The V and J ends lost 2 bases and 7 bases, in that order; junction bases with no gene match: 13. CDR1 MNHEY and CDR2 SVGAGI come from the germline V gene. CDR3 region: CASSYPGGQGAREQYF. The CDR3 coding sequence is TGTGCCAGCAGTTACCCGGGCGGTCAGGGGGCGAGAGAGCAGTACTTC.

The V gene is TRBV7-2, the J gene TRBJ2-1; TRBD2 matches at 9 bases. With 1 base clipped from V and 13 bases from J, the junction kept 5 bases outside the gene matches. The CDR3 spans 13 residues. From germline, CDR1 is SGHTA and CDR2 FQGNSA. Here the CDR3 reads CASSLDGSGGQFF. The CDR3 DNA sequence: TGTGCCAGCAGCTTAGACGGTAGCGGGGGCCAGTTCTTC.

This clonotype was counted many times. The chain is built from TRBV7-9 and TRBJ2-2; D gene unclear. The CDR3 is 12 residues long. Germline CDR1 is SEHNR and CDR2 is FQNEAQ (reference sequence). V was shortened by 10 bases and J by 4 bases, with 10 bases between the two germline ends. The CDR3 sequence is CATVRVTGELFF. CDR3 sequence (DNA): TGTGCCACAGTTCGGGTCACCGGGGAGCTGTTTTTT.

In this sample, this clonotype turned up a few times. V gene TRBV12-3 or TRBV12-4 combines with J gene TRBJ2-1; D unresolved. Trimming removed 0 bases at V and 10 bases at J, with 13 bases between. This CDR3 is 14 amino acids long. CDR3 residues: CASSLANFRSEQFF. The CDR3 coding sequence is TGTGCCAGCAGTTTAGCTAATTTTCGGTCGGAGCAGTTCTTC.

The sample holds a few counts of this clonotype. The chain combines TRBV3-1 with TRBJ1-2; D unresolved. CDR3 length equals 15 residues. Trimming cost V 0 bases and J 3 bases, with 11 bases left between them. Germline assignment: CDR1 LGHDT and CDR2 YNNKEL (reference sequence). CDR3 DNA: TGTGCCAGCAGCCAAGATTGGAAGGCGGACTATGGCTACACCTTC. Translated, it gives CASSQDWKADYGYTF. Drawing the rest from reference TRBV3-1 and TRBJ1-2, the complete variable domain is DTAVSQTPKYLVTQMGNDKSIKCEQNLGHDTMYWYKQDSKKFLKIMFSYNNKELIINETVPNRFSPKSPDKAHLNLHINSLELGDSAVYFCASSQDWKADYGYTFGSGTRLTVV.

This clonotype has a handful of counts. The chain links TRBV28 to TRBJ2-7; D is possibly TRBD2 (5 bases). The germline V and J ends were trimmed by 3 bases and 6 bases, with 12 bases remaining between them. CDR1 and CDR2 from the germline V gene are MDHEN and SYDVKM. This CDR3 is 13 amino acids long. CDR3 in DNA: TGTGCCAGCAGTTTCGGGGTCGGCTCCGAGCAGTACTTC. It translates to CASSFGVGSEQYF.

This clonotype was counted only a few times. The chain uses TRBV7-8 and TRBJ2-3; 10 positions match TRBD1. The CDR3 runs to 15 residues. Germline CDR1 SGHVS, CDR2 FQNEAQ. The ends lost 5 bases at V and 9 bases at J; junction bases unmatched: 11. This CDR3 is CASSEDRGRIGTQYF. The CDR3 region has the DNA TGTGCCAGCAGCGAAGACAGGGGGCGGATTGGGACGCAGTATTTT.